The 17 T cell receptor beta chains below come from one sample, sequenced in a study of tumor-infiltrating lymphocytes in primary liver carcinoma. Blood RNA came from unsorted whole blood; germline DNA was also extracted. With a constant-region primer, TCR beta cDNA was made from 450 to 500 ng of total RNA. Generation of the TCR beta libraries relied on three nested multiplex PCR rounds using slightly modified ARM-PCR. A C-beta reverse primer and TRBV1-TRBV30 forward primers served in each of the first two PCR rounds, at approximately 10 cycles apiece. TCRdb itself ran the multiplex PCR reads through MiXCR, one entry per CDR3 protein. Of roughly 330,000 distinct CDR3 sequences in the sample, less than 70% are singletons; the top ten hold about 6.3%. The source material was peripheral blood. These receptors were obtained from a middle-aged man with primary liver carcinoma and hepatitis B virus infection.

A note on this clonotype: Lacking the conserved final phenylalanine or tryptophan, this CDR3 likely reflects a read error. CDR3 residues: CASSKGQGDYGYTL. The DNA for the CDR3 is TGTGCCAGCAGCAAAGGACAGGGGGACTATGGCTACACCTTG. The gene calls are TRBV11-2 and TRBJ1-2, with 10 bases lining up with TRBD1. CDR3 size: 14 residues. V was pared by 5 bases and J by 3 bases, with 3 bases of the junction left unmatched. Germline V gene lookup returns CDR1 SGHAT and CDR2 FQNNGV.

This clonotype came up a few times. V gene TRBV21-1 combines with J gene TRBJ2-7; TRBD2 reflects the table's D call only, with no check against the DNA. TRBV21-1 is assigned pseudogene status. This CDR3 is 17 amino acids long. The CDR3 coding sequence is TGTGCCAGCAGCAAACCCCGAGTTTTGGGCCTCTCCTACGAGCAGTACTTC. Residues: CASSKPRVLGLSYEQYF.

This chain connects TRBV29-1 to TRBJ2-3, with 8 nucleotides matching TRBD1. After removal of 0 bases from V and 5 bases from J, the junction contained 7 bases not matched to a gene. The CDR3 runs 15 residues. CDR1 and CDR2 (germline): SQVTM, ANQGSEA. CDR3 loop: CSVEEAQGAIDTQYF. The CDR3 DNA reads TGCAGCGTTGAAGAAGCCCAGGGGGCCATAGATACGCAGTATTTT.

Notes on this clonotype: A much larger clone sits a single nucleotide away, making a read error possible. In DNA, the CDR3 is TGTGCCAGCAGTGAAGTGCTATGGGAACTAGCCAAAAACATTCAGTACTTC. The encoded protein is CASSEVLWELAKNIQYF. The chain joins TRBV6-1 to TRBJ2-4; D is ambiguous. The CDR3 is 17 residues long. The V and J ends lost 1 base and 0 bases respectively, with 13 bases between them. Germline assignment: CDR1 MNHNS and CDR2 SASEGT.

The chain joins TRBV6-6 to TRBJ1-4; D gene ambiguous. The V end lost 0 bases, the J end lost 13 bases, and 21 bases lay between the germline ends. The germline V gene encodes CDR1 MNHNY and CDR2 SVGAGI (reference sequence). This CDR3 region has 16 residues. The CDR3 region has the DNA TGTGCCAGCAGTTACTCGACGGGCGGCGGGGATCCGGGACTGTTTTTT. Translating it yields CASSYSTGGGDPGLFF.

This clonotype is deemed medium-sized. The V gene is TRBV11-2, the J gene TRBJ1-3; D is uncertain. This CDR3 has 11 amino acids. Trimming removed 4 bases at V and 11 bases at J, with 9 bases between. Germline V gene sequence: CDR1 SGHAT, CDR2 FQNNGV. CDR3 amino acids: CASSSLGAIYF. The CDR3, as DNA: TGTGCCAGCAGCTCGCTTGGGGCCATATATTTT.

The chain links TRBV7-2 to TRBJ1-3, with D perhaps matching TRBD1 (6 bases). The CDR3 has 15 amino acids. Germline values: CDR1 SGHTA, CDR2 FQGNSA. Trimming left V 1 base short and J 2 bases short, with 9 bases between. As DNA, the CDR3 is TGTGCCAGCAGCTTAGACCAGGGGCCTGGAAACACCATATATTTT. The encoded protein is CASSLDQGPGNTIYF.

This chain links TRBV6-1 with TRBJ1-4; D is undetermined. Germline V gene lookup returns CDR1 MNHNS and CDR2 SASEGT. The CDR3 has 15 amino acids. Trimming pared 2 bases from V and 7 bases from J, leaving 14 bases between. CDR3 loop: CASSESFGDREKLFF. The CDR3 nucleotides are TGTGCCAGCAGTGAATCATTTGGGGATCGTGAAAAACTGTTTTTT.

In its sample, this clonotype ranks as medium-sized. The V and J genes are TRBV11-2 and TRBJ2-3; D unclear. The length of the CDR3 is 13 residues. V shed 2 bases and J shed 8 bases, with 11 bases lying between them. In germline, CDR1 is SGHAT, CDR2 FQNNGV. The CDR3 region is CASSLTGLGTQYF. In DNA form, the CDR3 reads TGTGCCAGCAGCTTAACCGGCTTGGGTACGCAGTATTTT.

V gene TRBV5-6 combines with J gene TRBJ2-1; the match to TRBD2 covers 10 bases. The CDR3 runs 16 residues. Germline values: CDR1 SGHDT, CDR2 YYEEEE. V dropped 3 bases and J dropped 6; count of bases not matched to a gene: 9. Here the CDR3 DNA reads TGTGCCAGCAGCTCAGTGGGACTAGCGTATGGCAATGAGCAGTTCTTC. It yields the protein CASSSVGLAYGNEQFF.

With regard to this clonotype: A read error is possible here, since a much larger clone lies one base away. The chain joins TRBV12-3 or TRBV12-4 to TRBJ1-5, with 8 nucleotides matching TRBD1. V lost 5 bases, J lost 7 bases, and 4 bases stayed unmatched. CDR3 length equals 13 residues. The CDR3 nucleotides read TGTGCCAGCAGTGAGGACAGGGACCAGCCCCAGCATTTT. It yields the protein CASSEDRDQPQHF.

The V call is TRBV11-2, the J call TRBJ2-7; 10 bases match TRBD2. V was clipped by 7 bases and J by 5 bases; unmatched bases: 17. From germline, CDR1 is SGHAT and CDR2 FQNNGV. This CDR3 comprises 17 residues. The DNA for the CDR3 is TGTGCCAGCAACCAACCGGGGCTAGCGGGAGTGTTCCACGAGCAGTACTTC. This encodes CASNQPGLAGVFHEQYF.

Notes on this clonotype: With a much larger clone just one base away, this may be a read error. The chain couples TRBV6-5 to TRBJ1-2, with D perhaps matching TRBD1 (5 bases). The germline CDR1 and CDR2 sequences are MNHEY and SVGAGI. The CDR3 is 14 residues long. Trimming stripped 10 bases from V and 4 bases from J, with 19 bases between. DNA of the CDR3: TGTGCCACCTCCTTGGGGAGGGACCTCTATGGCTACACCTTC. Translating gives CATSLGRDLYGYTF.

In the case of this clonotype: Because it lacks the conserved phenylalanine or tryptophan at the end, this CDR3 is likely a read error. The V gene is TRBV11-1, the J gene TRBJ2-5, with TRBD2 matching 12 bases. V shed 5 bases, J shed 4 bases, and the junction held 5 bases outside the gene matches. This CDR3 region has 15 residues. Per germline, CDR1 SGHAT and CDR2 FQDESV (reference sequence). CDR3 loop: CASSLETSGRETQYL. The CDR3 DNA follows: TGTGCCAGCAGCCTTGAGACTAGCGGGAGAGAGACCCAGTACCTC.

Concerning this clonotype: This sequence may be a read error, since a much larger clone differs from it by one base. The chain combines TRBV4-1 with TRBJ2-5, with D possibly matching TRBD1 (6 bases). Germline assignment: CDR1 MGHRA and CDR2 YSYEKL. This CDR3 is built from 16 residues. The CDR3 protein is CASGHEPGHHQETQYF. The CDR3 nucleotides are TGCGCCAGCGGCCATGAACCGGGACACCACCAAGAGACCCAGTACTTC.

Concerning this clonotype itself: One junction end disagrees with the germline gene, perhaps due to a read error. This chain joins TRBV5-6 and TRBJ2-7; no reliable D call. CDR1 is SGHDT and CDR2 is YYEEEE in the germline V gene. The CDR3 has 13 amino acids. The CDR3 loop reads CASSLGASYVQYF. The CDR3 DNA is TGTGCCAGCAGCTTGGGAGCAAGCTACGTGCAGTACTTC.

Worth noting for this clonotype: The germline gene is not matched at one end of the junction; a read error may be the cause. The J gene is TRBJ2-2, the V gene TRBV7-9; tentative D call: TRBD2 (6 bases). This CDR3 has 16 amino acids. Per the germline V gene, CDR1 is SEHNR and CDR2 is FQNEAQ (reference sequence). The CDR3 nucleotides read TGCGCCAGCAGTTCTCCCGGGGGAGGCCCCACCTGGGAGCTGTTTTTT. This codes for CASSSPGGGPTWELFF.